The 28 T cell receptor beta chains below come from one sample, sequenced in a study of cytotoxic CD8 clonotypes in ibrutinib-treated CLL. Libraries were prepared by immunoSEQ multiplex PCR; TCRdb keeps only in-frame clonotypes and omits some of them. Seen here are 45,000 to 70,000 clones, roughly three fifths observed once, and the top ten hold around 20%. Sequenced here: PBMCs, sampled after 24 months of ibrutinib treatment. The receptors originated from a human donor with chronic lymphocytic leukemia.

The chain is built from TRBV11-3 and TRBJ1-6, with D uncertain. Germline assignment: CDR1 SGHNT and CDR2 YENEEA. CDR3 length: 13 amino acids. Deletions cut 3 bases from V and 10 bases from J, with 10 bases between. In nucleotides, the CDR3 is TGTGCCAGCAGCTTCGAGCCGGGCTCACCCCTCCACTTT. Encoded protein: CASSFEPGSPLHF.

This clone was detected many times. The chain employs TRBV14 and TRBJ1-2; D is unresolved. Germline CDR1 SGHDN, CDR2 FVKESK. With 0 bases removed from V and 7 bases from J, the gap between germline ends came to 3 bases. The CDR3 extends over 11 amino acids. The CDR3 DNA is TGTGCCAGCAGCCAAGATCGTGGCTACACCTTC. Its protein is CASSQDRGYTF.

This rearrangement joins TRBV11-2 to TRBJ2-7; 9 bases map to TRBD2. CDR1 and CDR2 from the germline V gene are SGHAT and FQNNGV. After removal of 10 bases from V and 2 bases from J, the junction contained 9 bases not matched to a gene. CDR3 size: 14 residues. Written as DNA, the CDR3 is TGTGCCACGGTTTTGGGCGGGGGGGCCTACGAGCAGTACTTC. Translated: CATVLGGGAYEQYF. Combining the CDR3 with reference TRBV11-2 and TRBJ2-7 gives the whole variable domain EAGVAQSPRYKIIEKRQSVAFWCNPISGHATLYWYQQILGQGPKLLIQFQNNGVVDDSQLPKDRFSAERLKGVDSTLKIQPAKLEDSAVYLCATVLGGGAYEQYFGPGTRLTVT.

The chain is built from TRBV7-9 and TRBJ1-2, with D hard to call. Between the trimmed V and J ends, which lost 2 bases and 8 bases, there was a span of 6 bases. The CDR3 is 11 residues long. Germline lookup yields CDR1 SEHNR and CDR2 FQNEAQ (reference sequence). CDR3: CASSLYKGYTF. The CDR3 region has the DNA TGTGCCAGCAGCTTATACAAGGGCTACACCTTC.

The rearrangement joins TRBV7-6 to TRBJ1-5; D not certain. V was trimmed by 0 bases and J by 2 bases, leaving 8 bases between them. The CDR3 loop spans 15 amino acids. Germline-derived CDR1 and CDR2 are SGHVS and FNYEAQ. For the CDR3, the DNA is TGTGCCAGCAGCTTAGCTCCAGACGGCAATCAGCCCCAGCATTTT. Translating it yields CASSLAPDGNQPQHF.

This chain uses TRBV2 with TRBJ2-1; no clear D gene. The V end was cut by 8 bases, the J end by 9 bases, with 14 bases between. The CDR3 is 12 amino acids. CDR1 SNHLY and CDR2 FYNNEI come from the germline V gene. The CDR3 loop reads CASPPSVGEQFF. The CDR3, as DNA: TGTGCCAGCCCACCCAGTGTCGGTGAGCAGTTCTTC.

The V call is TRBV15, the J call TRBJ2-5; weak D call: TRBD1 (6 bases). In germline, CDR1 is LNHNV, CDR2 YYDKDF (reference sequence). The CDR3 contains 15 residues. The V gene lost 5 bases and the J gene lost 1 base, with 14 bases spanning the gap. The CDR3 nucleotides are TGTGCCACCAGCCCCGGGACACAAATCCAAGAGACCCAGTACTTC. Its translation: CATSPGTQIQETQYF.

The rearrangement uses TRBV30 and TRBJ1-2, with no clear D. Germline V gene lookup returns CDR1 GTSNPN and CDR2 SVGIG (reference sequence). The CDR3 is 13 amino acids. V lost 4 bases to trimming and J lost 2 bases, with 11 bases between them. The CDR3 sequence is CAWILGRNYGYTF. CDR3 bases: TGTGCCTGGATACTGGGAAGAAACTATGGCTACACCTTC. Drawing the rest from reference TRBV30 and TRBJ1-2, the complete variable domain is SQTIHQWPATLVQPVGSPLSLECTVEGTSNPNLYWYRQAAGRGLQLLFYSVGIGQISSEVPQNLSASRPQDRQFILSSKKLLLSDSGFYLCAWILGRNYGYTFGSGTRLTVV.

The chain links TRBV5-1 to TRBJ2-2; D ambiguous. V was trimmed by 5 bases and J by 3 bases, leaving 14 bases between them. The germline CDR1 and CDR2 sequences are SGHRS and YFSETQ. The CDR3 extends over 15 amino acids. The DNA of the CDR3 is TGCGCCAGCAGTCCTACAGCTAGGGACACCGGGGAGCTGTTTTTT. It specifies CASSPTARDTGELFF.

This clone is labeled as medium-sized. The chain uses TRBV6-4 and TRBJ2-2, with TRBD2 matching 9 bases. There are 19 residues in the CDR3. V lost 6 bases, J lost 5 bases, and 19 bases stayed unmatched. Germline V gives CDR1 MRHNA, CDR2 SNTAGT. CDR3 region: CASSNAGTSWVKLTGELFF. In DNA form, the CDR3 reads TGTGCCAGCAGCAACGCCGGGACTAGCTGGGTGAAGCTGACCGGGGAGCTGTTTTTT.

This clone has just a few counts. The chain combines TRBV6-4 with TRBJ1-6, with TRBD1 identical over 11 bases. The germline V gene encodes CDR1 MRHNA and CDR2 SNTAGT. The V segment lost 2 bases and the J segment 7 bases; nucleotides outside the gene matches: 4. This CDR3 region has 16 residues. CDR3 sequence reads: CASSDADRGQNSPLHF. CDR3 DNA sequence: TGTGCCAGCAGTGACGCGGACAGGGGGCAGAATTCACCCCTCCACTTT.

By proportion, this clone is medium-sized. This chain's CDR3 is CASRRAEQGVQETQYF. The CDR3 coding sequence is TGTGCCAGCAGGCGAGCCGAACAGGGGGTTCAAGAGACCCAGTACTTC. The chain links TRBV27 to TRBJ2-5; TRBD1 matches 8 bases. The germline V gene encodes CDR1 MNHEY and CDR2 SMNVEV (reference sequence). V shed 6 bases and J 2 bases; nucleotides not matched to a gene: 11. The CDR3 has 16 residues.

V usage is TRBV7-9 and J usage is TRBJ1-3; TRBD1 might be the D (5 bases). The CDR3 covers 15 residues. Germline V lookup: CDR1 SEHNR, CDR2 FQNEAQ (reference sequence). The V end was cut by 4 bases, the J end by 0 bases, with 10 bases between. CDR3 coding DNA: TGTGCCAGCAGCTCGTACAGGACCTCTGGAAACACCATATATTTT. Protein product: CASSSYRTSGNTIYF.

This clone was seen only a few times. This chain links TRBV28 with TRBJ1-3; D is undetermined. The germline CDR1 and CDR2 sequences are MDHEN and SYDVKM. Trimming took 7 bases from V and 0 from J, leaving 16 bases between them. CDR3 length equals 16 residues. The CDR3 sequence: CASTRDRGFSGNTIYF. As DNA, the CDR3 is TGTGCCAGCACAAGAGATCGGGGTTTCTCTGGAAACACCATATATTTT. Together with reference TRBV28 and TRBJ1-3, the CDR3 gives the full variable domain: DVKVTQSSRYLVKRTGEKVFLECVQDMDHENMFWYRQDPGLGLRLIYFSYDVKMKEKGDIPEGYSVSREKKERFSLILESASTNQTSMYLCASTRDRGFSGNTIYFGEGSWLTVV.

This chain uses TRBV2 with TRBJ2-7, with D possibly called TRBD1 or TRBD2 (5 bases each). Germline V CDR1 and CDR2: SNHLY, FYNNEI. The V end lost 7 bases, the J end lost 0 bases, and 13 bases lay between the germline ends. This CDR3 has 14 amino acids. The CDR3 spells CASTGTGSSYEQYV. As DNA, the CDR3 is TGTGCCAGCACAGGGACGGGGAGCTCCTACGAGCAGTACGTC.

The chain links TRBV7-6 to TRBJ2-2, with TRBD2 matching 12 bases. Trimming cost V 1 base and J 5 bases; bases outside gene matches: 5. CDR1 SGHVS and CDR2 FNYEAQ come from the germline V gene. The CDR3 contains 17 residues. In nucleotides, the CDR3 is TGTGCCAGCAGCTTAGTCCTAGCGGGGGGGCGAACCGGGGAGCTGTTTTTT. Translation gives CASSLVLAGGRTGELFF.

This clone was detected ten times or more. The CDR3 coding sequence is TGCGCCAGCAGCTTACTACAGGGGGAGAACATTCAGTACTTC. Its translation is CASSLLQGENIQYF. V usage is TRBV5-1 and J usage is TRBJ2-4; 8 bases are a match to TRBD1. Germline V gene sequence: CDR1 SGHRS, CDR2 YFSETQ. This CDR3 has 14 residues. J was trimmed by 7 bases and V by 2 bases; bases with no gene match: 5.

The CDR3 region is CASSQDRGYYEQYF. The CDR3 DNA reads as TGTGCCAGCAGCCAAGACAGGGGGTATTACGAGCAGTACTTC. The chain combines TRBV4-2 with TRBJ2-7; TRBD1 aligns across 7 bases. After removal of 0 bases from V and 4 bases from J, the junction contained 3 bases not matched to a gene. Germline V lookup: CDR1 LGHNA, CDR2 YNFKEQ. The CDR3 spans 14 residues.

This clone appeared many times. The chain combines TRBV5-1 with TRBJ2-3; 8 bases fit TRBD1. This CDR3 spans 15 amino acids. The V gene's germline CDR1 is SGHRS and CDR2 YFSETQ. The V and J ends lost 1 base and 2 bases, in that order; junction bases with no gene match: 3. CDR3 DNA sequence: TGCGCCAGCAGCTTGACAGGGGGGCACACAGATACGCAGTATTTT. This translates into CASSLTGGHTDTQYF. Combining the CDR3 with reference TRBV5-1 and TRBJ2-3 gives the whole variable domain KAGVTQTPRYLIKTRGQQVTLSCSPISGHRSVSWYQQTPGQGLQFLFEYFSETQRNKGNFPGRFSGRQFSNSRSEMNVSTLELGDSALYLCASSLTGGHTDTQYFGPGTRLTVL.

V gene TRBV30 combines with J gene TRBJ2-5; D might be TRBD1 (6 bases). The end of the DNA aligns better with TRBJ2-7, so the J call may be wrong. This CDR3 is built from 15 residues. Germline CDR1 GTSNPN, CDR2 SVGIG (reference sequence). CDR3 nucleotides: TGTGCCTGGAGGAAGACAGGAACCTTAAACTACGAGCAGTACTTC. Residues: CAWRKTGTLNYEQYF.

The chain combines TRBV13 with TRBJ1-1; a weak D match, TRBD1 (6 bases). Germline V gene data show CDR1 as PRHDT and CDR2 as FYEKMQ (reference sequence). With 1 base removed from V and 4 bases from J, the gap between germline ends came to 16 bases. The CDR3 consists of 16 residues. CDR3 sequence reads: CASSLVQGLLLTEAFF. The CDR3, as DNA: TGTGCCAGCAGCTTAGTCCAGGGGCTCTTACTCACTGAAGCTTTCTTT.

The V call is TRBV6-5, the J call TRBJ2-7, with 8 nucleotides matching TRBD2. Germline CDR1 MNHEY, CDR2 SVGAGI. The CDR3 sequence is 15 residues long. Losses at the gene ends were 6 bases for V and 4 bases for J; bases not matched to a gene: 11. As DNA, the CDR3 is TGTGCCAGCAGATCCGGCCTAGCGGGCTGGTACGAGCAGTACGTC. Amino acids: CASRSGLAGWYEQYV.

The chain combines TRBV6-6 with TRBJ1-6, with D possibly being TRBD1 (6 bases). V lost 4 bases, J lost 15 bases, and 16 bases lay in between. The CDR3 loop spans 13 amino acids. The germline gives CDR1 MNHNY, CDR2 SVGAGI (reference sequence). The CDR3 sequence: CASSFVPPGHLHF. CDR3 DNA sequence: TGTGCCAGCAGTTTCGTACCTCCGGGACACCTCCACTTT.

The chain couples TRBV27 to TRBJ1-5; D may be TRBD1 (6 bases). This CDR3 spans 13 amino acids. V lost 6 bases and J 4 bases, leaving 10 bases between the germline ends. Germline assignment: CDR1 MNHEY and CDR2 SMNVEV (reference sequence). Here the CDR3 reads CASRDSSNQPQHF. The CDR3 DNA follows: TGTGCCAGCAGGGACAGCTCAAATCAGCCCCAGCATTTT.

The V and J genes are TRBV6-5 and TRBJ1-1; tentative D call: TRBD1 (6 bases). This CDR3 spans 16 amino acids. Per the germline V gene, CDR1 is MNHEY and CDR2 is SVGAGI. The V end was cut by 0 bases, the J end by 4 bases, with 15 bases between. The CDR3 nucleotides are TGTGCCAGCAGTTACTCCCAGGGAGGGGGGGCCACTGAAGCTTTCTTT. Translating gives CASSYSQGGGATEAFF.

The CDR3 nucleotides are TGTGCCAGCAGTATCGCCTACGAGCAGTACTTC. Its protein is CASSIAYEQYF. This chain joins TRBV2 and TRBJ2-7; no clear D gene. In germline, CDR1 is SNHLY, CDR2 FYNNEI. There are 11 residues in the CDR3. Deletions cut 5 bases from V and 2 bases from J, with 4 bases between.

The chain combines TRBV30 with TRBJ1-3; no definite D call. CDR1 GTSNPN and CDR2 SVGIG come from the germline V gene (reference sequence). The CDR3 is made up of 14 amino acids. V dropped 3 bases and J dropped 2 bases, with 11 bases sitting between them. For the CDR3, the DNA is TGTGCCTGGAGGGGCGGGCCGACTGGAAACACCATATATTTT. This gives the protein CAWRGGPTGNTIYF.

The chain employs TRBV20-1 and TRBJ2-1; a weak D match, TRBD1 (5 bases). The germline CDR1 and CDR2 sequences are DFQATT and SNEGSKA (reference sequence). CDR3 size: 11 residues. V was clipped by 5 bases and J by 10 bases, with 12 bases between them. The CDR3 is CSAGKWGEQFF. The CDR3, as DNA: TGCAGTGCTGGAAAGTGGGGCGAGCAGTTCTTC.